This T cell receptor beta chain was sequenced during a study of post-analysis software for immune sequencing data. Prepared TCR beta cDNA libraries contained unique molecular identifiers. The source material, about 0.95 to 11 million T cells, gave rise to about 460,000 cDNA molecules. From the PCR reads, TCRdb called clonotypes with MiXCR, one entry per CDR3 protein. The repertoire holds more than 450,000 distinct CDR3 sequences, with around 44% as singletons. Study-level points and caveats: Patients showed TRBV5-6, TRBV5-1 and TRBV20-1 among four to six TRBV segments more frequent than in controls.

Looked up from germline, CDR1 is LGHDT and CDR2 is YNNKEL (reference sequence). Trimming pared 1 base from V and 7 bases from J, leaving 3 bases between. The CDR3 contains 11 residues. In this sample, this clonotype turned up a few times. No antigen is known for it. The J gene is TRBJ2-3, the V gene TRBV3-1; D is unresolved. This TCR derives from a girl aged 5-17 years with multiple sclerosis. The material sequenced was blood. The CDR3 DNA follows: TGTGCCAGCAGCCAAGGAAATACGCAGTATTTT. This gives the protein CASSQGNTQYF.